Listed below are T cell receptor beta chains from one sample, sequenced in a study of T cells in localized non-small cell lung cancer. Repertoires were generated with immunoSEQ multiplex PCR, while TCRdb's copy carries only in-frame clones and drops some. The sample holds 25,000 to 30,000 clones, approximately 83% seen once. This material consisted of peripheral blood mononuclear cells, taken before any cancer treatment. These receptors came from a man between 40 and 75 years old with stage III lung adenocarcinoma. Both conserved end residues are part of each CDR3. The D gene is left open where the match is weak. For some rows the clone size is stated as once, few or many, or as a class when expanded; others skip it.

d_call | j_call | clone_size | v_call | cdr3_aa | cdr3_nt
NA | TRBJ1-1 | NA | TRBV6-5 | CASSYSRGSQNTEAFF | TGTGCCAGCAGTTACTCGAGGGGGTCCCAGAACACTGAAGCTTTCTTT
NA | TRBJ2-1 | NA | TRBV19 | CASSPWTGRGNEQFF | TGTGCCAGTAGTCCGTGGACAGGGAGGGGAAATGAGCAGTTCTTC
NA | TRBJ1-5 | NA | TRBV2 | CASSEAGVGNQPQHF | TGTGCCAGCAGTGAAGCAGGGGTCGGGAATCAGCCCCAGCATTTT
TRBD2 | TRBJ2-1 | NA | TRBV6-5 | CASAGGRSYNEQFF | TGTGCCAGCGCTGGCGGGAGGTCCTACAATGAGCAGTTCTTC
NA | TRBJ1-4 | NA | TRBV28 | CASSRQLSNEKLFF | TGTGCCAGCAGTCGACAGTTATCTAATGAAAAACTGTTTTTT
NA | TRBJ1-2 | NA | TRBV28 | CASSLGRFYGYTF | TGTGCCAGCAGTTTAGGACGATTCTATGGCTACACCTTC
NA | TRBJ2-6 | NA | TRBV19 | CASSGKGSGANVLTF | TGTGCCAGTAGTGGGAAGGGCTCTGGGGCCAACGTCCTGACTTTC
TRBD1 | TRBJ1-5 | NA | TRBV28 | CASRGQGRYQPQHF | TGTGCCAGCAGGGGACAGGGGAGATATCAGCCCCAGCATTTT
NA | TRBJ1-1 | few | TRBV5-1 | CASSLVGVGLGTGAFF | TGCGCCAGCAGCTTGGTTGGGGTAGGTCTGGGAACCGGAGCTTTCTTT
NA | TRBJ2-3 | NA | TRBV14 | CASSQERPSTDTQYF | TGTGCCAGCAGCCAAGAACGACCTAGCACAGATACGCAGTATTTT